These T cell receptor beta chains were read from a single sample in a study of shared clonotypes between healthy human individuals. Assay used: immunoSEQ multiplex PCR; TCRdb lists only in-frame clones, some missing. The repertoire holds approximately 1.4 million clones, with approximately 98% as singletons. Specimen: naive CD4+ T cells sorted from blood. The receptor source for this set is a man younger than 40 in good health. CDR3s include the opening cysteine and the closing phenylalanine or tryptophan. The D gene is left open where the match is weak. Expanded clones get a size class; other rows say once, few or many, or leave the size out.

j_call,d_call,v_call,clone_size,cdr3_aa,cdr3_nt
TRBJ1-5,.,TRBV19,.,CASTLEGGRPQHF,TGTGCCAGTACCCTAGAGGGGGGGAGGCCCCAGCATTTT
TRBJ2-7,TRBD1,TRBV19,once,CASSMSDRGPYEQYF,TGTGCCAGTAGTATGTCGGACAGGGGGCCTTACGAGCAGTACTTC
TRBJ2-1,.,TRBV11-3,.,CASSSVLGNEQFF,TGTGCCAGCAGCTCAGTCCTTGGGAATGAGCAGTTCTTC
TRBJ2-5,.,TRBV29-1,.,CSVEDGRIQYF,TGCAGCGTTGAAGATGGCCGGATCCAGTACTTC
TRBJ2-2,.,TRBV7-7,.,CASSFAGRAGELFF,TGTGCTAGCAGCTTTGCAGGGCGGGCCGGGGAGCTGTTTTTT
TRBJ1-4,.,TRBV28,once,CASSGGKLFF,TGTGCCAGCAGTGGGGGAAAACTGTTTTTT
TRBJ1-3,.,TRBV7-9,.,CASSLAGGSGNTIYF,TGTGCCAGCAGCTTAGCAGGGGGCTCTGGAAACACCATATATTTT
TRBJ2-5,.,TRBV7-2,.,CASSSSREETQYF,TGTGCCAGCAGCTCCAGCCGAGAAGAGACCCAGTACTTC
TRBJ2-7,TRBD1,TRBV5-1,.,CASRRTGDFGEQYF,TGCGCCAGCAGGAGGACAGGCGACTTCGGGGAGCAGTACTTC
TRBJ2-2,.,TRBV5-1,once,CASNDGAGLNTGELFF,TGCGCCAGCAACGATGGGGCGGGGCTGAACACCGGGGAGCTGTTTTTT
TRBJ1-4,.,TRBV2,.,CASSEAGMGPNEKLFF,TGTGCCAGCAGTGAAGCGGGGATGGGGCCCAATGAAAAACTGTTTTTT
TRBJ1-1,.,TRBV6-4,.,CASSPEGGKTEAFF,TGTGCCAGCAGTCCCGAGGGGGGGAAAACTGAAGCTTTCTTT
TRBJ2-1,TRBD2,TRBV5-4,.,CASSPGLADSYNEQFF,TGTGCCAGCAGCCCGGGACTAGCGGATTCCTACAATGAGCAGTTCTTC
TRBJ2-5,.,TRBV4-3,.,CASSQEFWETQYF,TGCGCCAGCAGCCAAGAATTTTGGGAGACCCAGTACTTC
TRBJ1-3,.,TRBV5-1,once,CASSSGDSGNTIYF,TGCGCCAGCAGTTCTGGGGATTCTGGAAACACCATATATTTT
TRBJ2-2,.,TRBV7-9,.,CASGVWQGNTGELFF,TGTGCCAGCGGAGTTTGGCAGGGGAACACCGGGGAGCTGTTTTTT
TRBJ1-2,.,TRBV14,.,CASSQGLMYGYTF,TGTGCCAGCAGCCAAGGCTTAATGTACGGCTACACCTTC
TRBJ2-3,TRBD2,TRBV2,.,CASRTSGSSDTQYF,TGTGCCAGCAGGACTAGCGGGAGTTCAGATACGCAGTATTTT
TRBJ2-7,TRBD1,TRBV5-1,.,CASSLALDRDYEQYF,TGCGCCAGCAGCTTGGCTTTGGACAGGGATTACGAGCAGTACTTC
TRBJ1-2,.,TRBV27,.,CASSFGLTPNYGYTF,TGTGCCAGCAGTTTCGGACTGACTCCCAACTATGGCTACACCTTC
TRBJ2-1,TRBD2,TRBV13,.,CASSSPPGLAGENEQFF,TGTGCCAGCAGCTCACCTCCGGGACTAGCGGGAGAAAATGAGCAGTTCTTC
TRBJ2-1,.,TRBV14,.,CASSQMGPDNEQFF,TGTGCCAGCAGCCAAATGGGACCCGACAATGAGCAGTTCTTC
TRBJ1-1,.,TRBV5-1,.,CASSLDGPPNTEAFF,TGCGCCAGCAGCTTGGACGGACCGCCGAACACTGAAGCTTTCTTT
TRBJ2-1,TRBD1,TRBV11-2,.,CASSLDLGQGFYNEQFF,TGTGCCAGCAGCTTAGATTTGGGACAGGGGTTCTACAATGAGCAGTTCTTC
TRBJ2-2,.,TRBV2,.,CASSVNRVDTGELFF,TGTGCCAGCAGTGTCAACAGGGTTGACACCGGGGAGCTGTTTTTT
TRBJ1-5,TRBD1,TRBV27,.,CASSLSGTGAGNQPQHF,TGTGCCAGCAGTTTATCCGGGACAGGGGCTGGCAATCAGCCCCAGCATTTT
TRBJ1-5,.,TRBV5-6,.,CASSPRNQPQHF,TGTGCCAGCAGTCCCAGGAATCAGCCCCAGCATTTT
TRBJ2-1,TRBD2,TRBV4-1,.,CASSQDSREGMYNEQFF,TGCGCCAGCAGCCAAGATAGTAGGGAGGGGATGTACAATGAGCAGTTCTTC
TRBJ2-4,.,TRBV4-1,.,CASSQEQVRDKNIQYF,TGCGCCAGCAGCCAAGAACAGGTTAGAGACAAAAACATTCAGTACTTC
TRBJ2-1,.,TRBV7-2,.,CASSPDSGSYNEQFF,TGTGCCAGCAGTCCGGATTCCGGTAGCTACAATGAGCAGTTCTTC
TRBJ2-5,TRBD1,TRBV23-1,.,CASSQLPGTEETQYF,TGCGCCAGCAGTCAATTGCCCGGGACAGAAGAGACCCAGTACTTC
TRBJ1-1,.,TRBV13,.,CASSSPPRANTEAFF,TGTGCCAGCAGCTCCCCCCCCAGGGCGAACACTGAAGCTTTCTTT
TRBJ2-7,.,TRBV18,.,CASSPRVSKLRGYEQYF,TGTGCCAGCTCACCACGCGTATCCAAGCTAAGGGGATACGAGCAGTACTTC
TRBJ2-5,.,TRBV5-1,once,CASSFRDGQETQYF,TGCGCCAGCAGCTTCCGGGACGGCCAAGAGACCCAGTACTTC
TRBJ2-2,TRBD1,TRBV15,.,CATSRDWTGGELFF,TGTGCCACCAGCAGAGATTGGACAGGCGGGGAGCTGTTTTTT
TRBJ2-7,TRBD2,TRBV7-2,.,CASSSLAGFGEQYF,TGTGCCAGCAGCTCATTAGCGGGATTCGGCGAGCAGTACTTC
TRBJ2-1,.,TRBV7-9,.,CASSGPKNEQFF,TGTGCCAGCAGCGGACCTAAAAATGAGCAGTTCTTC
TRBJ2-7,TRBD2,TRBV5-1,.,CASSLASGTSGGLEYF,TGCGCCAGCAGCTTGGCCTCCGGGACTAGCGGGGGACTAGAGTACTTC
TRBJ2-7,TRBD1,TRBV27,.,CASILVGNRGYEQYF,TGTGCCAGCATCCTGGTGGGAAACAGGGGTTACGAGCAGTACTTC
TRBJ2-7,.,TRBV5-6,.,CASSYPGAGLALYEQYF,TGTGCCAGCAGCTACCCGGGGGCCGGGCTAGCACTCTACGAGCAGTACTTC
TRBJ2-1,.,TRBV19,.,CASSILVSGKQFF,TGTGCCAGTAGTATTTTAGTGTCGGGTAAGCAGTTCTTC
TRBJ2-7,.,TRBV6-5,.,CASSLGAPSSYEQYF,TGTGCCAGCAGTTTGGGGGCCCCGAGCTCCTACGAGCAGTACTTC
TRBJ2-7,.,TRBV5-1,.,CASSLGGPEYEQYF,TGCGCCAGCAGCTTGGGCGGCCCAGAGTACGAGCAGTACTTC
TRBJ2-3,.,TRBV9,.,CASSLYDRSSTDTQYF,TGTGCCAGCAGCTTATATGACAGGAGTAGCACAGATACGCAGTATTTT
TRBJ1-3,.,TRBV19,.,CASMVLLGPGNTIYF,TGTGCCAGTATGGTCCTACTGGGGCCTGGAAACACCATATATTTT
TRBJ1-4,.,TRBV28,.,CASSTPGDEKLFF,TGTGCCAGCAGTACCCCAGGGGATGAAAAACTGTTTTTT
TRBJ2-2,.,TRBV9,.,CASSLRTGGELFF,TGTGCCAGCAGCCTCCGGACCGGCGGGGAGCTGTTTTTT
TRBJ1-5,TRBD1,TRBV30,.,CAWSVGGSQPQHF,TGTGCCTGGAGTGTAGGGGGCTCTCAGCCCCAGCATTTT
TRBJ2-7,.,TRBV7-2,.,CASRPGGLYSYEQYF,TGTGCCAGCCGACCAGGGGGACTTTACTCCTACGAGCAGTACTTC
TRBJ2-2,TRBD2,TRBV5-6,.,CASIRTSGTPNTGELFF,TGTGCCAGCATCAGGACTAGCGGGACCCCGAACACCGGGGAGCTGTTTTTT
TRBJ2-6,.,TRBV30,.,CAWRPVGGLFGANVLTF,TGTGCCTGGAGACCGGTGGGAGGTCTCTTTGGGGCCAACGTCCTGACTTTC
TRBJ2-5,.,TRBV21-1,.,CASSINLGPETQYF,TGTGCCAGCAGCATAAACCTAGGACCGGAGACCCAGTACTTC
TRBJ1-4,.,TRBV28,.,CASSLKEKLFF,TGTGCCAGCAGTCTAAAGGAAAAACTGTTTTTT
TRBJ2-5,TRBD2,TRBV7-3,.,CASSVSGGQETQYF,TGTGCCAGCAGCGTTAGCGGGGGGCAAGAGACCCAGTACTTC
TRBJ1-5,.,TRBV28,.,CASTNPLNQPQHF,TGTGCCAGCACCAACCCCCTAAATCAGCCCCAGCATTTT
TRBJ2-3,.,TRBV5-5,.,CASSQGLFKGDTQYF,TGTGCCAGCAGCCAAGGACTATTTAAGGGAGATACGCAGTATTTT
TRBJ2-5,TRBD1,TRBV2,.,CASSEAGTGETQYF,TGTGCCAGCAGTGAAGCGGGGACAGGGGAGACCCAGTACTTC
TRBJ2-7,TRBD2,TRBV7-8,.,CASSLGLAGGPYF,TGTGCCAGCAGCTTAGGACTAGCGGGAGGTCCGTACTTC
TRBJ1-5,TRBD1,TRBV18,.,CASSPTGGNNQPQHF,TGTGCCAGCTCACCGACAGGGGGGAACAATCAGCCCCAGCATTTT
TRBJ2-7,.,TRBV9,.,CASSVRRILQGIGSCEQYF,TGTGCCAGCAGCGTCCGCCGTATATTGCAGGGGATCGGGAGTTGCGAGCAGTACTTC